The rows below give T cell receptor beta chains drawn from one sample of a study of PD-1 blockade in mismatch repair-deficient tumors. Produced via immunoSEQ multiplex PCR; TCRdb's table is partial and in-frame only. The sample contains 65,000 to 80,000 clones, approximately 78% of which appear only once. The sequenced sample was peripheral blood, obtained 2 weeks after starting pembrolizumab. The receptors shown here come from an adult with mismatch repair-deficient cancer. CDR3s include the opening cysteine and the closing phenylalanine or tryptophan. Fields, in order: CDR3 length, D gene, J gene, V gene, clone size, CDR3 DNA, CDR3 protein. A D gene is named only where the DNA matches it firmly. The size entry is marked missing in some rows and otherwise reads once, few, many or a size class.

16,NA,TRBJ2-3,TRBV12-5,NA,TGTGCTAGTGGTTTGGTTTTGGGGCGGAGCACAGATACGCAGTATTTT,CASGLVLGRSTDTQYF
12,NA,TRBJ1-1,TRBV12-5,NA,TGTGCTAGTGGGAAGTCGAACACTGAAGCTTTCTTT,CASGKSNTEAFF
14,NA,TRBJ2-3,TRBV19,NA,TGTGCCAGTGCGGAGGGGGGAGGCACAGATACGCAGTATTTT,CASAEGGGTDTQYF
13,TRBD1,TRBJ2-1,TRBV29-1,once,TGCAGCGGAACGGGACAGGGGCGGAATGAGCAGTTCTTC,CSGTGQGRNEQFF
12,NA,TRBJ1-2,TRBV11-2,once,TGTGCCAGCAGCTTAAACGGCTATGGCTACACCTTC,CASSLNGYGYTF
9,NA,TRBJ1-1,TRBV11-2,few,TGTGCCAGCAGCTCCCTAGGTTTCTTT,CASSSLGFF
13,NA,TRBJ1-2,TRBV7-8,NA,TGTGCCAGCAGCGCCGACGTACAATATGGCTACACCTTC,CASSADVQYGYTF
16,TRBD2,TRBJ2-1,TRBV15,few,TGTGCCACCAGCAGAGATCGGACGGGAGGCTACAATGAGCAGTTCTTC,CATSRDRTGGYNEQFF
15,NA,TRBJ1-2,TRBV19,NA,TGTGCCAGTACCCCTGAGGGAGGTGGCGGTCCCGGCTACACCTTC,CASTPEGGGGPGYTF
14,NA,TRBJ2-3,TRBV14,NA,TGTGCCAGCAGCCAAGAAAGGGGACCAGATACGCAGTATTTT,CASSQERGPDTQYF
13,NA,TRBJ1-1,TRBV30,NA,TGTGCCTGGAGAGGGCACGCGAACACTGAAGCTTTCTTT,CAWRGHANTEAFF
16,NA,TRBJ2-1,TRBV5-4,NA,TGTGCCAGCAGTCCCCAAGGGGGAGGGCCCCCCAATGAGCAGTTCTTC,CASSPQGGGPPNEQFF
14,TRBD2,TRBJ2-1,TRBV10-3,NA,TGTGCCGTCCATAGCGGGAGGGCCCTCAATGAGCAGTTCTTC,CAVHSGRALNEQFF
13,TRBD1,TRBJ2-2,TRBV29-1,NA,TGCAGCGTGAACAGGGGGCAAGGCGGGGAGCTGTTTTTT,CSVNRGQGGELFF
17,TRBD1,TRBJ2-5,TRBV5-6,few,TGTGCCAGCAGCTTGAGGACGACAGGGGGCGGCCAAGAGACCCAGTACTTC,CASSLRTTGGGQETQYF